This T cell receptor beta chain stems from a study of cytomegalovirus exposure and HLA in healthy donors. Notes on the study in general: Among TCR beta chains, those listed as cytomegalovirus-associated numbered 164. Rarity held for most TCR sequences, but there were some public TCRs that occurred in many donors.

This clone appeared a few times. Its specificity is unknown. The CDR3 spans 12 residues. Germline V gene lookup returns CDR1 SNHLY and CDR2 FYNNEI. V lost 3 bases to trimming and J lost 4 bases, with 6 bases between them. PCR primers comprised 60 Vbeta and 13 Jbeta primers. Produced via immunoSEQ multiplex PCR; TCRdb's table is partial and in-frame only. The data show 35,000 to 45,000 clones, roughly 51% seen once. The receptor was derived from a man in his sixties in good health and CMV-seronegative. This chain connects TRBV2 to TRBJ2-5; weak D call: TRBD1 (5 bases). Sequenced input: PBMCs. DNA for the CDR3: TGTGCCAGCAGTGATAGGGGAGAGACCCAGTACTTC. It encodes CASSDRGETQYF.